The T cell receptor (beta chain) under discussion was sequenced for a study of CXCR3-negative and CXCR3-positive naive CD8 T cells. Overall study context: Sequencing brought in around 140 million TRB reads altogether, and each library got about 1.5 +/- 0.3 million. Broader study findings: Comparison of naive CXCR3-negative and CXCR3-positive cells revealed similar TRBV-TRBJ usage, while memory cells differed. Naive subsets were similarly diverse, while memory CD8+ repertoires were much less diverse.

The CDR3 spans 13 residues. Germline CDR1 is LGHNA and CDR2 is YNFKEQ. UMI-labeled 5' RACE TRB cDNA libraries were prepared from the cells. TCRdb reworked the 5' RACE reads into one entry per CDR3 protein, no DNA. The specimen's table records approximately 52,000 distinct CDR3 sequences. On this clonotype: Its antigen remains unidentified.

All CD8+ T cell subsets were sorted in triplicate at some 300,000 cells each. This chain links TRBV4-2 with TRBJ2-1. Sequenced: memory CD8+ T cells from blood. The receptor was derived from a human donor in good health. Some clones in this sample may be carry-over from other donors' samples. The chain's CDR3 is CASSHGARAEQFF.